The subject of this entry is one TCR beta chain. The entry originates in a study of blood T cell repertoires in COVID-19. Original processing notes: Reference gene primer amplification yielded estimated nucleated cell counts. Measured with immunoSEQ multiplex PCR; TCRdb has only the in-frame clones, and not every one. Clonal size and the V and J genes are those of that table, whereas D and trimming came from the DNA. The sample has under 450,000 clones; about 87% are singletons. The CDR3 is 14 amino acids. The V gene's germline CDR1 is MGHDK and CDR2 SYGVNS. Trimming stripped 3 bases from V and 3 bases from J, with 11 bases between.

The chain uses TRBV25-1 and TRBJ1-1; possibly TRBD1 for D (6 bases). The origin of this receptor is a man aged 30 to 45 who had recovered from COVID-19. The material sequenced was PBMCs or T cells enriched from blood (not recorded which). As DNA, the CDR3 is TGTGCCAGCAGTGATGCTTGGGGGCACACTGAAGCTTTCTTT. Translation: CASSDAWGHTEAFF.